The 28 T cell receptor beta chains below were found in one sample sequenced in a study of regulatory T cells in long-lasting Graves disease. Building of the TCR beta libraries involved iRepertoire HTBI primers and Arm-PCR of CDR3 regions. Via MiXCR, TCRdb re-called the multiplex PCR reads, giving one row per CDR3 protein. The sample carries about 210,000 distinct CDR3 sequences, 15% to 20% recorded once. Noted time point: newly diagnosed GD, antithyroid drugs for less than 3 months. Following extraction of RNA from PBMCs, that RNA was used to make the TCR library. These same records also appear under a second study, on T cells in Graves' hyperthyroidism and ophthalmopathy.

The specimen comprised peripheral blood mononuclear cells (PBMCs), sampled at new diagnosis, from a patient treated with antithyroid drugs. Receptors were obtained from a woman aged 25 to 39 with Graves disease.

This clonotype was counted once. The rearrangement joins TRBV30 to TRBJ2-2; D uncertain. CDR3 length: 14 amino acids. Trimming stripped 1 base from V and 1 base from J, with 7 bases between. Germline V gene sequence: CDR1 GTSNPN, CDR2 SVGIG (reference sequence). The CDR3 DNA is TGTGCCTGGAGTGGTAGCCAGAACACCGGGGAGCTGTTTTTT. It yields the protein CAWSGSQNTGELFF.

There are many counts of this clonotype. V and J are TRBV18 and TRBJ2-7, with D perhaps matching TRBD1 or TRBD2 (5 bases each). CDR3 length: 13 residues. V was cut by 6 bases and J by 9 bases, with 18 bases left in between. Germline loops: CDR1 KGHSH, CDR2 LQKENI. CDR3 nucleotide sequence: TGTGCCAGCTCCCAAGGGACCGGGAATGGGCAGTACTTC. Amino acid sequence: CASSQGTGNGQYF.

In this sample, this clonotype turned up many times. The chain is built from TRBV2 and TRBJ1-5; 7 bases align to TRBD1. The length of the CDR3 is 15 residues. The V gene end was trimmed by 4 bases and the J gene end by 2 bases; junction bases not matched to a gene: 5. In germline, CDR1 is SNHLY, CDR2 FYNNEI. The CDR3 reads CASSVTGMGNQPQHF. In DNA form, the CDR3 reads TGTGCCAGCAGTGTGACAGGGATGGGCAATCAGCCCCAGCATTTT.

This clonotype showed up many times. The V call is TRBV5-1, the J call TRBJ1-1, with D possibly TRBD1 on 5 matching bases. V was pared by 3 bases and J by 7 bases, with 16 bases between. CDR1 SGHRS and CDR2 YFSETQ come from the germline V gene. This CDR3 region has 14 residues. Written as DNA, the CDR3 is TGCGCCAGCAGCTCAGGGTTGCGAAGAGGTGAAGCTTTCTTT. Protein product: CASSSGLRRGEAFF. Full variable domain (rest looked up from reference TRBV5-1 and TRBJ1-1): KAGVTQTPRYLIKTRGQQVTLSCSPISGHRSVSWYQQTPGQGLQFLFEYFSETQRNKGNFPGRFSGRQFSNSRSEMNVSTLELGDSALYLCASSSGLRRGEAFFGQGTRLTVV.

This clonotype turned up a few times. J is TRBJ1-5 and V is TRBV30; D is unclear. The CDR3 spans 14 residues. CDR1 and CDR2 (germline): GTSNPN, SVGIG (reference sequence). Trimming took off 6 bases at V and 2 bases at J, with 14 bases between the two ends. CDR3 residues: CACQPEGGNQPQHF. CDR3 DNA: TGTGCCTGCCAACCGGAGGGCGGCAATCAGCCCCAGCATTTT.

This clonotype has a count of ten or more. The gene calls are TRBV5-5 and TRBJ1-1; D is perhaps TRBD1 (6 bases). Germline CDR1 is SGHKS and CDR2 is YYEKEE (reference sequence). The CDR3 is 12 residues long. Trimming left V 0 bases short and J 10 bases short, with 10 bases between. Here the CDR3 reads CASSLAAGAAFF. The CDR3 coding sequence is TGTGCCAGCAGCTTGGCCGCGGGGGCAGCTTTCTTT.

This clonotype was observed many times. V and J are TRBV7-8 and TRBJ1-5; maybe TRBD1 (5 bases). The CDR3 length is 16 residues. Germline V gene data show CDR1 as SGHVS and CDR2 as FQNEAQ. The V end was cut by 5 bases, the J end by 3 bases, with 17 bases between. Here the CDR3 DNA reads TGTGCCAGCAGCGTCCGAGTCGGGGGGGTCAATCAGCCCCAGCATTTT. This codes for CASSVRVGGVNQPQHF.

This clonotype was found many times. CDR3 protein: CASSYSLDRAWEQYF. As DNA, the CDR3 is TGTGCCAGCAGTTACTCATTGGACAGGGCGTGGGAGCAGTACTTC. The chain recombines TRBV6-5 with TRBJ2-7; 8 nucleotides match TRBD1. This CDR3 comprises 15 residues. CDR1 and CDR2 (germline): MNHEY, SVGAGI. V was pared by 0 bases and J by 7 bases, with 8 bases of the junction left unmatched.

The table lists this clonotype with many counts. The J gene is TRBJ2-3, the V gene TRBV4-1, with 10 positions matching TRBD2. The J segment lost 6 bases and the V segment lost 0 bases, leaving 12 bases of the junction unmatched. This CDR3 contains 18 residues. The germline CDR1 and CDR2 sequences are MGHRA and YSYEKL. The CDR3 DNA follows: TGCGCCAGCAGCCAAGATCGGCTAGCGGGAGCCGGGGGGGATACGCAGTATTTT. It encodes CASSQDRLAGAGGDTQYF.

This clonotype was found many times. The CDR3 protein is CASTRQQPGAFF. The CDR3 bases are TGTGCCAGCACCCGCCAACAACCGGGAGCTTTCTTT. V gene TRBV5-8 combines with J gene TRBJ1-1; D not certain. Germline CDR1 and CDR2: SGHTS and YDEGEE. V was shortened by 6 bases and J by 10 bases, with 16 bases between the two germline ends. The CDR3 is 12 residues long.

This clonotype has at least ten counts. The chain links TRBV13 to TRBJ2-7; TRBD2 matches 7 bases. V dropped 4 bases and J dropped 3; count of bases not matched to a gene: 18. Germline assignment: CDR1 PRHDT and CDR2 FYEKMQ (reference sequence). CDR3 length: 18 amino acids. CDR3 DNA sequence: TGTGCCAGCAGCTCCGTGCGGGGGAGGCTGGCCGGGCTCTACGAGCAGTACTTC. Translated: CASSSVRGRLAGLYEQYF.

The rearrangement uses TRBV20-1 and TRBJ2-5; no clear D gene. The CDR3 extends over 12 amino acids. Trimming removed 6 bases at V and 2 bases at J, with 10 bases between. Germline V gene data show CDR1 as DFQATT and CDR2 as SNEGSKA (reference sequence). CDR3 in DNA: TGCAGTGCCCAGTTGATTCAAGAGACCCAGTACTTC. Amino acid sequence: CSAQLIQETQYF.

The chain employs TRBV12-3 or TRBV12-4 and TRBJ2-7; tentative D call: TRBD1 (5 bases). The CDR3 sequence is 12 residues long. The V end lost 5 bases, the J end lost 2 bases, and 7 bases lay between the germline ends. The CDR3 nucleotides are TGTGCCAGCAGTGTGACAGCCTACGAGCAGTACTTC. Protein sequence: CASSVTAYEQYF.

Points on this clonotype: No conserved phenylalanine or tryptophan is present at the end of the CDR3, so a read error is the likely explanation. The limits of the CDR3 on the DNA are not certain, so only TCRdb's listed CDR3 is given. The V gene is TRBV11-3, the J gene TRBJ2-4; the table's D call, TRBD1, was not checked against the DNA. Germline CDR1 reads SGHNT; CDR2 reads YENEEA. The CDR3 is 15 amino acids long, termini counted. The chain's CDR3 is CASSSSDGDRYYFGP.

V and J are TRBV2 and TRBJ2-1, with unresolved D. The germline V gene encodes CDR1 SNHLY and CDR2 FYNNEI. The CDR3 is made up of 13 amino acids. The V end was cut by 3 bases, the J end by 6 bases, with 9 bases between. The CDR3 here is CASSDTESNEQFF. The CDR3 nucleotides are TGTGCCAGCAGTGATACAGAGTCCAATGAGCAGTTCTTC.

This clonotype was observed a few times. This is likely an artifact of a read error, given a far larger clone one base away. CDR3 DNA sequence: TGTGCCTGCAGTGATTGGGGGGCCTACAATGAGCAGTTCTTC. It encodes CACSDWGAYNEQFF. The chain joins TRBV6-1 to TRBJ2-5; the D gene is possibly TRBD2 (6 bases). The DNA end is more similar to TRBJ2-1, so the J call may be wrong. CDR1 and CDR2 (germline): MNHNS, SASEGT. The CDR3 sequence is 14 residues long.

There are many counts of this clonotype. This chain joins TRBV30 and TRBJ1-1, with 9 bases matching TRBD1. CDR3 size: 16 residues. Per the germline V gene, CDR1 is GTSNPN and CDR2 is SVGIG (reference sequence). The V and J ends lost 2 bases and 0 bases, in that order; junction bases with no gene match: 7. CDR3 coding DNA: TGTGCCTGGAGTTACAGGGGGCTAGGGATGAACACTGAAGCTTTCTTT. Protein product: CAWSYRGLGMNTEAFF.

The chain carries TRBV19 and TRBJ2-6; 9 bases align to TRBD1. V trimming: 1 base; J trimming: 4 bases; junction bases outside the gene matches: 5. The V gene's germline CDR1 is LNHDA and CDR2 SQIVND (reference sequence). This CDR3 is 17 amino acids long. The CDR3 sequence is CASSIAQGARGANVLTF. In DNA form, the CDR3 reads TGTGCCAGTAGTATAGCACAGGGGGCGCGAGGGGCCAACGTCCTGACTTTC.

The chain combines TRBV4-1 with TRBJ2-1; 12 bases match TRBD2. V shed 3 bases, J shed 3 bases, and the junction held 6 bases outside the gene matches. Germline V gives CDR1 MGHRA, CDR2 YSYEKL. The CDR3 is 17 residues long. CDR3 sequence (DNA): TGCGCCAGCAGCCACCCGGGACTAGCGGGTGACTACAATGAGCAGTTCTTC. It codes for CASSHPGLAGDYNEQFF.

This clonotype was seen many times. This sequence joins TRBV5-1 and TRBJ2-4, with D maybe TRBD2 (5 bases). Between the trimmed V and J ends, which lost 2 bases and 1 base, there was a span of 10 bases. This CDR3 region has 15 residues. Germline CDR1 reads SGHRS; CDR2 reads YFSETQ. This CDR3 is CASSLDGVAKNIQYF. CDR3 DNA sequence: TGCGCCAGCAGCTTAGACGGGGTGGCCAAAAACATTCAGTACTTC.

This clonotype was detected many times. The rearrangement uses TRBV2 and TRBJ1-2, with D tentatively TRBD1 (6 bases). Per the germline V gene, CDR1 is SNHLY and CDR2 is FYNNEI. The CDR3 spans 13 residues. V was trimmed by 3 bases and J by 8 bases, leaving 13 bases between them. As DNA, the CDR3 is TGTGCCAGCAGTGAGGACAGTTTGAGGGGCTACACCTTC. Translation: CASSEDSLRGYTF.

This clonotype came up many times. The chain uses TRBV11-2 and TRBJ2-3; 7 nucleotides line up with TRBD2. The CDR3 length is 14 residues. Trimming cost V 2 bases and J 6 bases; bases outside gene matches: 5. Germline assignment: CDR1 SGHAT and CDR2 FQNNGV. DNA for the CDR3: TGTGCCAGCAGCTTATTCCTCGGGGGGGATACGCAGTATTTT. Encoded protein: CASSLFLGGDTQYF. Full variable domain (remainder filled in from reference TRBV11-2 and TRBJ2-3): EAGVAQSPRYKIIEKRQSVAFWCNPISGHATLYWYQQILGQGPKLLIQFQNNGVVDDSQLPKDRFSAERLKGVDSTLKIQPAKLEDSAVYLCASSLFLGGDTQYFGPGTRLTVL.

This clonotype was observed at least ten times. The CDR3 protein is CASKPTGEIAEAFF. CDR3 nucleotide sequence: TGTGCCAGCAAACCGACAGGGGAGATCGCTGAAGCTTTCTTT. The chain joins TRBV2 to TRBJ1-1, with 8 bases matching TRBD1. Germline CDR1 and CDR2: SNHLY and FYNNEI. Trimming removed 7 bases from V and 6 bases from J; junction bases left unmatched: 10. CDR3 length: 14 residues.

This clonotype showed up just a few times. This chain uses TRBV19 with TRBJ2-1; D remains unclear. This CDR3 spans 13 amino acids. From germline, CDR1 is LNHDA and CDR2 SQIVND (reference sequence). V was trimmed by 1 base and J by 9 bases, leaving 10 bases between them. CDR3 nucleotides: TGTGCCAGTAGTATAGGGGGAAATACTGAGCAGTTCTTC. Residues: CASSIGGNTEQFF.

V usage is TRBV11-2 and J usage is TRBJ2-3, with D possibly being TRBD2 (5 bases). Per the germline V gene, CDR1 is SGHAT and CDR2 is FQNNGV. V was shortened by 1 base and J by 2 bases, with 7 bases between the two germline ends. The CDR3 is 14 residues long. Here the CDR3 DNA reads TGTGCCAGCAGCTTAGGGAGGTTCACAGATACGCAGTATTTT. Residues: CASSLGRFTDTQYF.

This clonotype has at least ten counts. The gene calls are TRBV6-1 and TRBJ1-1, with a tentative D call TRBD1 (6 bases). V was cut by 6 bases and J by 6 bases, with 20 bases left in between. Looked up from germline, CDR1 is MNHNS and CDR2 is SASEGT. There are 15 residues in the CDR3. Here the CDR3 reads CASREQGVRVAEAFF. CDR3 sequence (DNA): TGTGCCAGCAGGGAACAGGGAGTCCGTGTGGCTGAAGCTTTCTTT.

This clonotype has at least ten counts. CDR3 protein: CASSLLGQGVEQYF. The CDR3 nucleotides read TGTGCCAGCAGTTTATTAGGACAGGGTGTCGAGCAGTACTTC. The chain links TRBV12-3 or TRBV12-4 to TRBJ2-7; 8 positions agree with TRBD1. The V and J ends lost 2 bases and 6 bases, in that order; junction bases with no gene match: 6. The CDR3 has 14 amino acids.

The CDR3: CASTASLKRTGHGYTF. CDR3 bases: TGTGCCAGTACAGCATCCTTGAAAAGGACAGGGCATGGCTACACCTTC. The chain joins TRBV27 to TRBJ1-2; 8 bases are a match to TRBD1. The CDR3 length is 16 residues. The V gene's germline CDR1 is MNHEY and CDR2 SMNVEV (reference sequence). Trimming at V came to 9 bases and at J to 6 bases, leaving 18 bases not matched to a gene.